This T cell receptor (beta chain) was sequenced during a study of cytomegalovirus exposure and HLA in healthy donors. The CDR3 covers 13 residues. V lost 7 bases and J 5 bases, leaving 11 bases between the germline ends. Germline V gene lookup returns CDR1 LNHDA and CDR2 SQIVND (reference sequence). Repertoires were generated with immunoSEQ multiplex PCR, while TCRdb's copy carries only in-frame clones and drops some. The repertoire holds some 350,000 clones, around 90% seen once, with roughly 1.2% in the top ten. The sequence was obtained from a woman aged 30 to 39 in good health and CMV-seropositive. Specimen: PBMCs. This rearrangement joins TRBV19 to TRBJ1-4; unclear D gene. CDR3 in DNA: TGTGCCAGTATGGAAGTATTAAATGAAAAACTGTTTTTT. Translating it yields CASMEVLNEKLFF.